Sequencing of this T cell receptor beta chain was carried out in a study of blood T cell repertoires in COVID-19. J lost 4 bases, V lost 4 bases, and 11 bases had no gene match. Germline loops: CDR1 MNHNS, CDR2 SASEGT. The CDR3 has 17 amino acids. Sequencing used immunoSEQ multiplex PCR; TCRdb keeps in-frame clones, though not all of them. The sample holds a few hundred thousand clones, around 86% seen once. The chain employs TRBV6-1 and TRBJ2-3; TRBD2 matches 10 bases. The sequenced sample was PBMCs or T cells enriched from blood (not recorded which). The TCR originated in a woman aged 40 to 50 with acute COVID-19. This chain's CDR3 is CASSARYLAGAADTQYF. As DNA, the CDR3 is TGTGCCAGCAGTGCCCGCTATCTAGCGGGGGCGGCAGATACGCAGTATTTT.